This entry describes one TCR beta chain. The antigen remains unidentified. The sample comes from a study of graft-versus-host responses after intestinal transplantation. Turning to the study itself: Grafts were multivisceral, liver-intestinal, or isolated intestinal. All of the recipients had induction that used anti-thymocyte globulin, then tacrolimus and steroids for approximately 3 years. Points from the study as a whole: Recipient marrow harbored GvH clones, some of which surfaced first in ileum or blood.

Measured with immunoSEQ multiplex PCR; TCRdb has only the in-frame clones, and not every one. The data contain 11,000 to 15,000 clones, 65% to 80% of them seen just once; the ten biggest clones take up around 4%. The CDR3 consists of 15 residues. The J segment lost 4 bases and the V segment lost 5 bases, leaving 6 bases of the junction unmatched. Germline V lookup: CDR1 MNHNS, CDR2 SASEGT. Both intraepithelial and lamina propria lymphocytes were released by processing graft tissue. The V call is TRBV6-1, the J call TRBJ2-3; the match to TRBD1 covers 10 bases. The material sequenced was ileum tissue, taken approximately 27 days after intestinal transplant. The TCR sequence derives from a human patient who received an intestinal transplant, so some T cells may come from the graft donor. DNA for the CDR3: TGTGCCAGCAGTCTACGGGACAGGGGAGCAGATACGCAGTATTTT. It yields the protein CASSLRDRGADTQYF.